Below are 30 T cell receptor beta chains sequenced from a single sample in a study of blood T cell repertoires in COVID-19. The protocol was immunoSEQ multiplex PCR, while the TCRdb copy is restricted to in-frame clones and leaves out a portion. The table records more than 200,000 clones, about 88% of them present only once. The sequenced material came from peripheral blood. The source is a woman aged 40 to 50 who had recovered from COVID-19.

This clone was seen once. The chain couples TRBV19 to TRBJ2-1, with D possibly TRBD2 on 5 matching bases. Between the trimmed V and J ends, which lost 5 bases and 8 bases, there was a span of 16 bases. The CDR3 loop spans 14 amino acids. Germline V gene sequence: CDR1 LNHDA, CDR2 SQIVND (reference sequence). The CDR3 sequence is CASSPGILLHEQFF. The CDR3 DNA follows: TGTGCCAGTAGTCCCGGGATACTCCTACATGAGCAGTTCTTC.

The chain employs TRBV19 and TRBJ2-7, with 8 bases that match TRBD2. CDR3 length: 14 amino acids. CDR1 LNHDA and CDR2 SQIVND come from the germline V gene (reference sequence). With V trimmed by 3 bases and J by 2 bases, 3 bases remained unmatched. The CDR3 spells CASSIPGGTYEQYF. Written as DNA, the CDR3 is TGTGCCAGTAGTATCCCGGGAGGGACCTACGAGCAGTACTTC.

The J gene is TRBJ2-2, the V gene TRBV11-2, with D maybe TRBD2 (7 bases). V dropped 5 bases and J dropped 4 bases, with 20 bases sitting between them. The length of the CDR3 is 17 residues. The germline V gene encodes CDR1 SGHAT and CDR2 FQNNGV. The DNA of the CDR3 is TGTGCCAGCAGCCCCGCGGGGGCGGGAGAAAGCACCGGGGAGCTGTTTTTT. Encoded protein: CASSPAGAGESTGELFF.

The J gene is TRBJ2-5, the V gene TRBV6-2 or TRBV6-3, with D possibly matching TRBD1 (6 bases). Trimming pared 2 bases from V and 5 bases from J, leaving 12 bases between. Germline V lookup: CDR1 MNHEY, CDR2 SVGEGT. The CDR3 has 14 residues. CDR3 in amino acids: CASSYGRGWETQYF. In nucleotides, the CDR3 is TGTGCCAGCAGTTACGGTAGGGGGTGGGAGACCCAGTACTTC.

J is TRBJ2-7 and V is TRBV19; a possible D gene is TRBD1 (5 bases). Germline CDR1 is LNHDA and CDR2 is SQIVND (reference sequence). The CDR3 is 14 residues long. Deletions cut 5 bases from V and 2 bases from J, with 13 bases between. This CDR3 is CASSLTTVAYEQYF. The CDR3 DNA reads TGTGCCAGTAGTCTGACGACAGTTGCCTACGAGCAGTACTTC.

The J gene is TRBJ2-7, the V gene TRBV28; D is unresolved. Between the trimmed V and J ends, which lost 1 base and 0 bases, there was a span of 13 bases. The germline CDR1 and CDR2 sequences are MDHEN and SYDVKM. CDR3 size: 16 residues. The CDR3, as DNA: TGTGCCAGCAGTTTATTGGGCCAGGCAAGCTCCTACGAGCAGTACTTC. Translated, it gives CASSLLGQASSYEQYF.

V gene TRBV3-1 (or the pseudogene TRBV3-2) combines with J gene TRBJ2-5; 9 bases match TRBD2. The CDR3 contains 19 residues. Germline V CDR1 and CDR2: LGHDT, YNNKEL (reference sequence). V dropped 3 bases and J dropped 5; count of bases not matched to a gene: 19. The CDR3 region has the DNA TGTGCCAGCAGCCACCCCCCTCTCTTAGCGGGAGAGGGTATGGAGACCCAGTACTTC. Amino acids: CASSHPPLLAGEGMETQYF.

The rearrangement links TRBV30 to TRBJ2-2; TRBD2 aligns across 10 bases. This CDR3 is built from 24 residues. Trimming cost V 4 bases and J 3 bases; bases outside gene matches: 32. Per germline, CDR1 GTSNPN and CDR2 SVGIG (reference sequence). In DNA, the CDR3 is TGTGCCTGGACGAGCCCCTACTTCGGACAGTCCGGGTACAGCGGGAGGGGGGACACCGGGGAGCTGTTTTTT. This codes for CAWTSPYFGQSGYSGRGDTGELFF.

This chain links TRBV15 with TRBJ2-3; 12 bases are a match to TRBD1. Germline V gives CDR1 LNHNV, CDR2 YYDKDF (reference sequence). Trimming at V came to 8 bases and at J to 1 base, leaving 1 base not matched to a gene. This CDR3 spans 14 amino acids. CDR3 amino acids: CATRDRGRTDTQYF. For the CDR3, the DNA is TGTGCCACCCGGGACAGGGGGCGCACAGATACGCAGTATTTT.

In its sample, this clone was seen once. DNA for the CDR3: TGTGCCAGTAGCGGGGAAGATCACTCACCCCTCCACTTT. Its protein product is CASSGEDHSPLHF. The rearrangement joins TRBV19 to TRBJ1-6; D is undetermined. The V gene's germline CDR1 is LNHDA and CDR2 SQIVND (reference sequence). The CDR3 contains 13 residues. V was clipped by 6 bases and J by 10 bases, with 13 bases between them.

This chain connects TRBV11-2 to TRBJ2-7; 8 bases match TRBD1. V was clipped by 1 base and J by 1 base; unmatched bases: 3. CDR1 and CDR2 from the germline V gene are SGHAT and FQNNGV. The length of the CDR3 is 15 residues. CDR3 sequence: CASSLVTGESYEQYF. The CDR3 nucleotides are TGTGCCAGCAGCTTAGTGACAGGGGAGTCCTACGAGCAGTACTTC.

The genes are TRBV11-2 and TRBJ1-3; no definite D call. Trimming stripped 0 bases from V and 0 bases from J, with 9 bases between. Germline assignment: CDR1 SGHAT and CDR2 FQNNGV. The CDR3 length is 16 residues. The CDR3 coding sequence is TGTGCCAGCAGCTTAGATGCCGAGGGCTCTGGAAACACCATATATTTT. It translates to CASSLDAEGSGNTIYF.

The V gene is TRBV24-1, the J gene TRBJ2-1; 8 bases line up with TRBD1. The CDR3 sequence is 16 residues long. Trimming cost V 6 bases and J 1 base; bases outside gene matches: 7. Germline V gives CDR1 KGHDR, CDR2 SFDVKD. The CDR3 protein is CATSKWDRHSYNEQFF. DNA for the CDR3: TGTGCCACCAGTAAATGGGACAGGCATTCCTACAATGAGCAGTTCTTC.

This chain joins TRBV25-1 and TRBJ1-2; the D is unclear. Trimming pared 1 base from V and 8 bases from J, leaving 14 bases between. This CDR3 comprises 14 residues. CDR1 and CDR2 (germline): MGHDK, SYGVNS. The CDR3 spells CASSELRRGVGYTF. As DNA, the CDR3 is TGTGCCAGCAGTGAATTGAGGAGAGGTGTGGGCTACACCTTC.

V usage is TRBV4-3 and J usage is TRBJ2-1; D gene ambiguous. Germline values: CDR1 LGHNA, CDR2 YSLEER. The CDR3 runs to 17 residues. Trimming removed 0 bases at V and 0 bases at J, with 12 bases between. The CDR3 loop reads CASSQDPVPSSYNEQFF. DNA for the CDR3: TGCGCCAGCAGCCAAGATCCAGTCCCCAGCTCCTACAATGAGCAGTTCTTC.

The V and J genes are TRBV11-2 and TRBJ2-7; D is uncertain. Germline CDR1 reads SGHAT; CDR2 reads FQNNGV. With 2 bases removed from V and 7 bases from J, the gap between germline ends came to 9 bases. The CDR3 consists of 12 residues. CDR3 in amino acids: CASSLRAAEQYF. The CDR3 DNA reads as TGTGCCAGCAGCTTACGCGCGGCGGAGCAGTACTTC. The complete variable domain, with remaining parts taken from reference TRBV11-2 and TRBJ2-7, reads EAGVAQSPRYKIIEKRQSVAFWCNPISGHATLYWYQQILGQGPKLLIQFQNNGVVDDSQLPKDRFSAERLKGVDSTLKIQPAKLEDSAVYLCASSLRAAEQYFGPGTRLTVT.

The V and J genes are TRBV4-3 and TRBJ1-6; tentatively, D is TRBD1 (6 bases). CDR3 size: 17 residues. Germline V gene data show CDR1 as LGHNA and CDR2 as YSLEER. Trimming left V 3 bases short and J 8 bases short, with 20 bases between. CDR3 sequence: CASSHPRGGPLDSPLHF. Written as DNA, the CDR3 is TGCGCCAGCAGCCACCCGAGGGGGGGTCCCCTTGATTCACCCCTCCACTTT.

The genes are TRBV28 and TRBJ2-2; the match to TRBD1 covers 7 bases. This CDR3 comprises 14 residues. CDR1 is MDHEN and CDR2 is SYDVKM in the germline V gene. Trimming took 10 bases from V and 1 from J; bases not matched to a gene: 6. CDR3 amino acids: CATPTGLNTGELFF. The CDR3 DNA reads TGTGCCACCCCGACAGGGCTGAACACCGGGGAGCTGTTTTTT. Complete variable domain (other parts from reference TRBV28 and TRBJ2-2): DVKVTQSSRYLVKRTGEKVFLECVQDMDHENMFWYRQDPGLGLRLIYFSYDVKMKEKGDIPEGYSVSREKKERFSLILESASTNQTSMYLCATPTGLNTGELFFGEGSRLTVL.

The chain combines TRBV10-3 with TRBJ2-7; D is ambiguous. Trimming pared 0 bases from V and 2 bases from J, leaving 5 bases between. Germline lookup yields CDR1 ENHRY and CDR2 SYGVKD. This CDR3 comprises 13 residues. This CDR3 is CAISESAAYEQYF. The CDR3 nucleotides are TGTGCCATCAGTGAGTCGGCCGCCTACGAGCAGTACTTC.

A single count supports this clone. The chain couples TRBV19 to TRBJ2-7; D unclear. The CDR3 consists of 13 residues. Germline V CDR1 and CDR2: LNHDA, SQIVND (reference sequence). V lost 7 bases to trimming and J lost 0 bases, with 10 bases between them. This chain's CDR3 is CASKHPSSYEQYF. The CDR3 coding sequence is TGTGCCAGTAAACACCCTAGCTCCTACGAGCAGTACTTC.

CDR3 sequence (DNA): TGTGCCAGCCGAGTGAGGTATCCCGGGGAGCTGTTTTTT. Protein: CASRVRYPGELFF. This sequence joins TRBV7-2 and TRBJ2-2; D not resolved. Trimming took off 8 bases at V and 6 bases at J, with 13 bases between the two ends. Germline lookup yields CDR1 SGHTA and CDR2 FQGNSA. The CDR3 is 13 amino acids.

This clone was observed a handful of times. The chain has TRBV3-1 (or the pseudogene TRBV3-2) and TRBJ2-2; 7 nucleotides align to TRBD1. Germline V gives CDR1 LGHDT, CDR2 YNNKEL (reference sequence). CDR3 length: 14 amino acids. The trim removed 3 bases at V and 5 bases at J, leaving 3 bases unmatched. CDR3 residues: CASSQRGRTGELFF. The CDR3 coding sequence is TGTGCCAGCAGCCAGAGGGGGCGGACCGGGGAGCTGTTTTTT.

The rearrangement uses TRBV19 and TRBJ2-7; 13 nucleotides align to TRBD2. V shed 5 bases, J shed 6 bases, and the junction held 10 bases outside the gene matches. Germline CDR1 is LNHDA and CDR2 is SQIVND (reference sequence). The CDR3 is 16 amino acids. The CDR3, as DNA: TGTGCCAGTAGTCCAAGGACTAGCGGGAGACTGGGCGAGCAGTACTTC. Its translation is CASSPRTSGRLGEQYF.

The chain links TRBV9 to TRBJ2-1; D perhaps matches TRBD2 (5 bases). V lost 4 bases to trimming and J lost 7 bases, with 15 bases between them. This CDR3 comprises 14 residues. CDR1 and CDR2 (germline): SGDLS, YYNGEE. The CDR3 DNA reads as TGTGCCAGCAGCCCCACTTCGACGGGGAATGAGCAGTTCTTC. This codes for CASSPTSTGNEQFF.

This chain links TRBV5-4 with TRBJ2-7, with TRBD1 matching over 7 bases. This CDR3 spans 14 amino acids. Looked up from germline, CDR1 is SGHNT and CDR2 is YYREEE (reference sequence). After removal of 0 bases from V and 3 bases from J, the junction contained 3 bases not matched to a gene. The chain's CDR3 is CASSLDGTDYEQYF. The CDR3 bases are TGTGCCAGCAGCTTGGATGGGACAGACTACGAGCAGTACTTC. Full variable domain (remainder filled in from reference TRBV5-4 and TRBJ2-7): ETGVTQSPTHLIKTRGQQVTLRCSSQSGHNTVSWYQQALGQGPQFIFQYYREEENGRGNFPPRFSGLQFPNYSSELNVNALELDDSALYLCASSLDGTDYEQYFGPGTRLTVT.

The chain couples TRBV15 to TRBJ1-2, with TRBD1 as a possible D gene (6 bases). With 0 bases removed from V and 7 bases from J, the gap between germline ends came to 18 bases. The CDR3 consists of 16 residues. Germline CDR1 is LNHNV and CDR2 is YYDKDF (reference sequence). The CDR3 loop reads CATSRDFGQPPIGYTF. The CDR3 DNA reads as TGTGCCACCAGCAGAGACTTCGGACAGCCCCCGATTGGCTACACCTTC.

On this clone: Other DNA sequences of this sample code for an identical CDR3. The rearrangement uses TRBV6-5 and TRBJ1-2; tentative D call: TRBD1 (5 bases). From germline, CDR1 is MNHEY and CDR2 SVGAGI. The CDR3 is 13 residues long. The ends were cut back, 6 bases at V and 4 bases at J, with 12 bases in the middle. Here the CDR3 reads CASSPTGGYGYTF. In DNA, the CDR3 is TGTGCCAGCAGCCCCACGGGGGGCTATGGCTACACCTTC.

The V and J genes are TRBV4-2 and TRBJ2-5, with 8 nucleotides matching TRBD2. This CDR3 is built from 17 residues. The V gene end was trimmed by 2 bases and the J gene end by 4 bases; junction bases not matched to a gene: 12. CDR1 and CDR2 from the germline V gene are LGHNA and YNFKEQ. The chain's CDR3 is CASSQSLAGSGGETQYF. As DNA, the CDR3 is TGTGCCAGCAGCCAATCATTAGCGGGGTCGGGCGGAGAGACCCAGTACTTC.

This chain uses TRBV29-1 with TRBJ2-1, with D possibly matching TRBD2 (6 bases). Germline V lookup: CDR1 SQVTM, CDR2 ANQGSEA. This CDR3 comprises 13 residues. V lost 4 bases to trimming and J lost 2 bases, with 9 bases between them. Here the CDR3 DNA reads TGCAGCGTTGCTCCGGGAGCCTACAATGAGCAGTTCTTC. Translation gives CSVAPGAYNEQFF.

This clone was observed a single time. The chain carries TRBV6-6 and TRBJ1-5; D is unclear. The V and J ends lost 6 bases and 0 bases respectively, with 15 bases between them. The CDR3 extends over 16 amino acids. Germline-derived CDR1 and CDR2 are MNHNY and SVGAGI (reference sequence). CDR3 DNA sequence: TGTGCCAGCAGCCAATCAGACATAATTAGCAATCAGCCCCAGCATTTT. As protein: CASSQSDIISNQPQHF.